This T cell receptor beta chain was observed in a study of T cell repertoires in cytomegalovirus infection. Study information: Use of recently identified HLA-C-restricted and well-studied HLA-B-restricted CMV epitopes was part of the study.

This clonotype was recorded a few times. Antigen: not known. Study conclusions and caveats: Pooled public TCR beta family frequency picked out CMV carriers with the relevant HLA. In two of eight donors, the top clonotype was HLA-C-restricted CMV-specific.

V trimming: 6 bases; J trimming: 6 bases; junction bases outside the gene matches: 7. Germline assignment: CDR1 MNHEY and CDR2 SMNVEV (reference sequence). The CDR3 has 13 residues. TCRdb redid the calling of the reads with MiXCR, one entry per CDR3 protein. This sample has more than 300,000 distinct CDR3 sequences, with nearly 35% found just once. The source is a human donor in good health (CMV status not recorded). Some clones in this sample may be carry-over from other donors' samples. Source: cultured PBMCs, taken from culture after CMV antigen stimulation. This sequence joins TRBV27 and TRBJ1-2; 7 bases line up with TRBD1. The CDR3 loop reads CASRDRKYDGYTF. The CDR3 DNA sequence: TGTGCCAGCAGGGACAGGAAATATGATGGCTACACCTTC.